Sequencing of this TCR beta chain was carried out in a study of blood T cell repertoires in COVID-19. The wider study: COVID-19 samples, acute and convalescent, were from the United States, Italy and Spain. T cells, B-cell-depleted T cells, or PBMCs supplied cDNA or gDNA.

Original processing methods: Scientists estimated how many nucleated cells there were by amplifying reference gene primers. Sequencing was performed with immunoSEQ multiplex PCR; in TCRdb, only in-frame clones are kept and a portion is missing. V and J calls and clone size are given by that table; D and trimming were obtained from the DNA. The repertoire includes some 80,000 clones, roughly 85% of them detected once, and 8% to 10% sits in the top ten. With 4 bases clipped from V and 2 bases from J, the junction kept 4 bases outside the gene matches. Germline V gene data show CDR1 as MDHEN and CDR2 as SYDVKM. This CDR3 has 16 amino acids. While infection was still active, Seattle patients were enrolled and then followed longitudinally.

Specimen: peripheral blood. The origin of this receptor is a man aged 45-60 years with COVID-19, enrolled during active disease. The chain recombines TRBV28 with TRBJ2-3; 12 bases fit TRBD2. CDR3 protein: CASSSRLAGDTDTQYF. CDR3 DNA sequence: TGTGCCAGCAGTTCTAGACTAGCGGGAGACACAGATACGCAGTATTTT.